This T cell receptor (beta chain) was documented in a study of blood T cell repertoires in COVID-19. Study background: Samples of COVID-19 (acute and convalescent) were obtained from the United States, Italy and Spain. In each case, the material was cDNA or gDNA derived from T cells, B-cell-depleted T cells, or PBMCs.

V lost 4 bases and J lost 2, with 8 bases in between. The CDR3 runs to 13 residues. Germline-derived CDR1 and CDR2 are SGHVS and FNYEAQ. Per the original methods: Reference gene primer amplification gave estimated nucleated cell counts. The data were produced by immunoSEQ multiplex PCR, yet TCRdb's version contains in-frame clones alone and is incomplete. The D gene and trimming were derived from the DNA, and the V and J assignments and clone size from that table. The sample lists just under 150,000 clones; just under 90% were seen once. The specimen sequenced was peripheral blood. The chain joins TRBV7-6 to TRBJ1-1, with D unclear. This clonotype was obtained from a woman between 50 and 59 years old with active or convalescent COVID-19. CDR3 sequence reads: CASSSTVNTEAFF. The CDR3 DNA reads TGTGCCAGCAGCTCCACAGTAAACACTGAAGCTTTCTTT.